The sequence of this TCR beta chain was determined in a study of blood T cell repertoires in COVID-19 (dated by TCRdb to 2020 to 2021). In terms of the full investigation: Collaborator samples came from the United States, Italy and Spain and covered acute and convalescent phases of COVID-19. The prospective study material was composed of cDNA or gDNA derived from T cells, B-cell-depleted T cells, or PBMCs. Subjects who had been exposed to COVID-19, were actively infected with it, or had recovered from it provided the deeply sampled blood TCRbeta repertoires that made up the dataset. The repertoires were released in a freely available public database meant as a resource for research on the immune response to SARS-CoV-2. The samples were drawn from two sources: the first 160 participants of the ongoing ImmuneRACE study, and fewer than 1,500 subjects contributed by 6 global collaborators. Nearly every sample came with metadata listing a de-identified subject ID, COVID-19 status, age in years and sex. Where available, HLA class I and class II types were taken from metadata supplied by the sample provider and were not determined by assay-based typing.

Note on this clone: The clone's antigen remains unknown. Base-call qualities are not available, and no considerably larger clone is one nucleotide away.

The immunoSEQ Assay, a bias-controlled multiplex PCR, was used to amplify TCRbeta CDR3 regions from genomic DNA. Under the source paper's analysis protocol: Nucleated cell counts per sample were estimated from amplification of reference gene primers within the assay. Sequence reads were collapsed and filtered to measure the absolute abundance of every unique TCRbeta CDR3 rearrangement. Productive Simpson clonality was computed per sample as the square root of Simpson's diversity index over productive rearrangements. TCRdb's version of the immuneACCESS table is confined to in-frame rearrangements and falls short of the full clone set. An unresolved V gene accounts for under half of the shortfall where checked; the remainder is of unknown origin. V and J calls and clone size are those listed in that table; D and trimming were worked out from the DNA. The sample yields 180,000 or so clones; 80% to 90% were counted once. The ten largest account for approximately 8% of the sample.

From a lookup of the germline V gene, CDR1 and CDR2 are SQVTM and ANQGSEA. There are 11 amino acids in the CDR3, from cysteine to phenylalanine inclusive. The read is trimmed to its CDR3 DNA, 33 bases read in frame from base 1. V has 5 bases trimmed and J has 6 bases trimmed; junction bases matching no gene number 2. Each collaborating institution followed its own protocols to collect whole blood in K2EDTA tubes. For TCRbeta analysis, collaborators shipped samples in one of three forms: frozen whole blood, isolated PBMCs, or DNA extracted from either of those sample types. Study-wide conclusions, independent of this receptor: The quantity of clinical and demographic metadata differed by source and by participant and was supplied without curation.

The TCR comes from a man in his 60s with acute or convalescent COVID-19. What was sequenced was peripheral blood. The V and J segments used are TRBV29-1 and TRBJ1-1; 8 middle bases align to TRBD1. The DNA sequence is TGCAGCGTTCGCAGGGGGCCTGAAGCTTTCTTT. It encodes CSVRRGPEAFF.